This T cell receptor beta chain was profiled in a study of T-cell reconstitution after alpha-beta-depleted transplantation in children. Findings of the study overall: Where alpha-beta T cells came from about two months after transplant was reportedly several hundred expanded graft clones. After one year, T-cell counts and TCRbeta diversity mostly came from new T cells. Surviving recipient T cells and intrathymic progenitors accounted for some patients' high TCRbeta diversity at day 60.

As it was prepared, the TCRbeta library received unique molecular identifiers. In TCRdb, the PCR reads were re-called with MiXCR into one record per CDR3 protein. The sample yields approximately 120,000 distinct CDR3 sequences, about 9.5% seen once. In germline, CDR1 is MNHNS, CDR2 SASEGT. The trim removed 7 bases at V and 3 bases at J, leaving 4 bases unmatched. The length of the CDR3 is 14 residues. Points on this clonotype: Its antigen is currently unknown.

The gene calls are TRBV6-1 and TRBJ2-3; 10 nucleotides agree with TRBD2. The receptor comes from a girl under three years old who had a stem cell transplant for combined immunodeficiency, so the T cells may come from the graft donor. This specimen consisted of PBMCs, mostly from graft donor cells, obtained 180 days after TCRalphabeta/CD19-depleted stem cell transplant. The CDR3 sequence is CASTVAGGTDTQYF. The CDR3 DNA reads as TGTGCCAGCACCGTAGCGGGAGGTACAGATACGCAGTATTTT.